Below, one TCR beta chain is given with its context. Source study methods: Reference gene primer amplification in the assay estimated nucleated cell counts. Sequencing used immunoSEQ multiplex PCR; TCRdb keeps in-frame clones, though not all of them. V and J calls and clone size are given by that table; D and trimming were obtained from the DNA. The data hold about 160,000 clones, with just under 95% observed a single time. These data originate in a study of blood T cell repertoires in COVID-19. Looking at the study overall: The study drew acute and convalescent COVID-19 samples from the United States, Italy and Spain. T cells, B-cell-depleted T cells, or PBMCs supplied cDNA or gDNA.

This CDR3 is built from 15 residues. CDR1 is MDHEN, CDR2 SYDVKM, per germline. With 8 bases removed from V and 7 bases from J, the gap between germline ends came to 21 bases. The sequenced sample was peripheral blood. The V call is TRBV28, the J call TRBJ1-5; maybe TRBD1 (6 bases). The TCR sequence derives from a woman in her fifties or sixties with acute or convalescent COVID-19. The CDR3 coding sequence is TGTGCCAGCTCCTTAAGGGGGAGATTAAGCCAGCCCCAGCATTTT. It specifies CASSLRGRLSQPQHF.